This is a list of T cell receptor beta chains from one sample in a study of T cell responses to AZD1222 COVID-19 vaccine. The repertoire was sequenced with immunoSEQ multiplex PCR; TCRdb's copy has only in-frame clones and lacks some. In the table there are over 130,000 clones, 85% to 95% of which are singletons. The input for sequencing was peripheral blood, taken 28 days after the second AZD1222 dose. The receptors shown here come from an adult who received the AZD1222 COVID-19 vaccine. CDR3s include the opening cysteine and the closing phenylalanine or tryptophan. The D gene is left open where the match is weak. A clone size is listed for some rows: how often the clone was seen (once, few, many), or a class if it is expanded.

NA	TRBV7-2	NA	TRBJ1-2	TGTGCCAGCAGCTTAGCAGCTGGGAATGGCTACACCTTC	CASSLAAGNGYTF
NA	TRBV11-2	NA	TRBJ1-2	TGTGCCAGCAGCTTTGGACAGCACGATGGCTACACCTTC	CASSFGQHDGYTF
NA	TRBV6-5	NA	TRBJ1-1	TGTGCCAGCAAACAAGACAGTTGGAACACTGAAGCTTTCTTT	CASKQDSWNTEAFF
NA	TRBV6-5	NA	TRBJ2-7	TGTGCCAGCTTTCCGGTAACAGGGAATGTAGACGAGCAGTACTTC	CASFPVTGNVDEQYF
NA	TRBV3-1/TRBV3-2	NA	TRBJ1-3	TGTGCCAGCACGGGAGGTGGCCCTGGAAACACCATATATTTT	CASTGGGPGNTIYF
NA	TRBV6-5	NA	TRBJ2-2	TGTGCCAGCCTCGGGCCAGGGACTACCGGGGAGCTGTTTTTT	CASLGPGTTGELFF
NA	TRBV5-1	NA	TRBJ1-2	TGCGCCAGCAGCTTGGAACAAGGGAAGGGCTACACCTTC	CASSLEQGKGYTF
NA	TRBV7-9	NA	TRBJ1-1	TGTGCCAGCAGCTTACCAGGTTTAGGCACTGAAGCTTTCTTT	CASSLPGLGTEAFF
NA	TRBV10-3	NA	TRBJ1-1	TGTGCCATCAAGGCGGGGTTTGAGACTGAAGCTTTCTTT	CAIKAGFETEAFF
NA	TRBV12-3/TRBV12-4	TRBD1	TRBJ1-5	TGTGCCAGCCAGGGACAGTACAATCAGCCCCAGCATTTT	CASQGQYNQPQHF
NA	TRBV5-1	NA	TRBJ1-1	TGCGCCAGCAGCTTGGACGTGGGACGAACTGAAGCTTTCTTT	CASSLDVGRTEAFF
NA	TRBV18	NA	TRBJ2-5	TGTGCCAGCTCACCCGATAGGGAGACCCAGTACTTC	CASSPDRETQYF
NA	TRBV19	NA	TRBJ1-2	TGTGCCAGTAGTATAGGAGGCGGAACCTTCTATGGCTACACCTTC	CASSIGGGTFYGYTF
NA	TRBV5-4	NA	TRBJ2-6	TGTGCCACTGAAGAGTCTGGGGCCAACGTCCTGACTTTC	CATEESGANVLTF
once	TRBV24-1	TRBD2	TRBJ2-3	TGTGCCACCAGTGGCGGGACTAGCATGGATACGCAGTATTTT	CATSGGTSMDTQYF
NA	TRBV2	NA	TRBJ1-1	TGTGCCAGCATGGGCTGGGATGAAGCTTTCTTT	CASMGWDEAFF
NA	TRBV9	NA	TRBJ2-2	TGTGCCAGCACTTCAGGATCTTCGGGCACCGGGGAGCTGTTTTTT	CASTSGSSGTGELFF
NA	TRBV4-2	TRBD2	TRBJ2-1	TGTGCCAGCAGCCCGTATCGGCGGGAGGCCTCCGGAGAGCAGTTCTTC	CASSPYRREASGEQFF
NA	TRBV7-9	NA	TRBJ1-1	TGTGCCAGCAGCTTAGCGCTAGAAGCTTTCTTT	CASSLALEAFF
NA	TRBV20-1	NA	TRBJ1-2	TGCAGTGCTAGTTTCGGGGCCTCCCCCTATGGCTACACCTTC	CSASFGASPYGYTF
NA	TRBV6-5	TRBD1	TRBJ2-3	TGTGCCAGCACCTCGGGACAGGGGACAGATACGCAGTATTTT	CASTSGQGTDTQYF
NA	TRBV9	TRBD1	TRBJ1-2	TGTGCCAGCAGCCCACGCTTTGGGACAGACTATGGCTACACCTTC	CASSPRFGTDYGYTF
NA	TRBV28	NA	TRBJ1-1	TGTGCCAGCACCCGGGGCACTGAAGCTTTCTTT	CASTRGTEAFF
NA	TRBV7-9	NA	TRBJ2-1	TGTGCCAGCAGCTTTCTAGGTTCCTACAATGAGCAGTTCTTC	CASSFLGSYNEQFF
NA	TRBV19	NA	TRBJ1-5	TGTGCCAGTAGGAGGGGCAGAAGGGCTCAGCCCCAGCATTTT	CASRRGRRAQPQHF
NA	TRBV11-2	NA	TRBJ2-3	TGTGCCACCCTGAATGGGGAGCGCACAGATACGCAGTATTTT	CATLNGERTDTQYF
NA	TRBV9	TRBD1	TRBJ1-1	TGTGCCAGCAGGATTATTTCGACAGGGGACACTGAAGCTTTCTTT	CASRIISTGDTEAFF
NA	TRBV9	NA	TRBJ1-1	TGTGCCAGCAGCGTAGGGTCTGGGGTTTTCTTT	CASSVGSGVFF
NA	TRBV7-8	TRBD1	TRBJ1-1	TGTGCCAGCAGCTTAGATTCAGGGGGCACGAACACTGAAGCTTTCTTT	CASSLDSGGTNTEAFF
NA	TRBV7-2	TRBD2	TRBJ2-3	TGTGCCAGCAGCCGCCGGACAGTAGCGGGGAACACAGATACGCAGTATTTT	CASSRRTVAGNTDTQYF
NA	TRBV6-2/TRBV6-3	NA	TRBJ2-7	TGTGCCAGCAGTTACCCGGGCGGGACCTCCCCTTACGAGCAGTACTTC	CASSYPGGTSPYEQYF